The 22 T cell receptor beta chains below come from one sample, sequenced in a study of beta chain features in type 1 diabetes. As every portion of the isolated RNA was reverse transcribed, the sequencing read expressed TCRB transcripts. Only in-frame clones appear in the TCRdb table, and some are missing; sequencing was by immunoSEQ multiplex PCR. The sample has 250,000 to 400,000 clones, approximately 14% seen once. The specimen sequenced was central memory CD4+ T cells from blood. Source of these receptors: a man younger than 45 in good health.

This clone has a handful of counts. This chain connects TRBV6-6 to TRBJ1-2, with unresolved D. Germline V gene data show CDR1 as MNHNY and CDR2 as SVGAGI (reference sequence). The CDR3 is 13 residues long. With 2 bases removed from V and 8 bases from J, the gap between germline ends came to 12 bases. For the CDR3, the DNA is TGTGCCAGCAGTTACAACGACAAGGGCGGCTACACCTTC. This codes for CASSYNDKGGYTF.

This clone showed up just a few times. The V call is TRBV11-3, the J call TRBJ2-5; either TRBD1 or TRBD2 may fit D (5 bases each). The CDR3 covers 13 residues. Germline CDR1 is SGHNT and CDR2 is YENEEA. Between the trimmed V and J ends, which lost 2 bases and 5 bases, there was a span of 9 bases. The CDR3 DNA follows: TGTGCCAGCAGCTTACACAGGAGGGAGACCCAGTACTTC. This encodes CASSLHRRETQYF.

This clone has a handful of counts. The chain employs TRBV5-1 and TRBJ1-1; 7 bases are a match to TRBD1. CDR3 length: 16 amino acids. Germline CDR1 SGHRS, CDR2 YFSETQ. V dropped 3 bases and J dropped 4; count of bases not matched to a gene: 12. In DNA, the CDR3 is TGCGCCAGCAGCTCCGAAGGGACAGCCTGGGGCACTGAAGCTTTCTTT. Translation gives CASSSEGTAWGTEAFF. Full variable domain (missing parts from reference TRBV5-1 and TRBJ1-1): KAGVTQTPRYLIKTRGQQVTLSCSPISGHRSVSWYQQTPGQGLQFLFEYFSETQRNKGNFPGRFSGRQFSNSRSEMNVSTLELGDSALYLCASSSEGTAWGTEAFFGQGTRLTVV.

In this sample, this clone turned up a few times. This chain links TRBV29-1 with TRBJ1-1; TRBD1 agrees at 7 bases. From germline, CDR1 is SQVTM and CDR2 ANQGSEA. V shed 7 bases and J 9 bases; nucleotides not matched to a gene: 11. This CDR3 contains 12 residues. CDR3 protein: CSALTGYGKAFF. In nucleotides, the CDR3 is TGCAGCGCCCTGACAGGGTACGGGAAAGCTTTCTTT.

The V call is TRBV5-1, the J call TRBJ2-3; possibly TRBD1 for D (5 bases). The V gene's germline CDR1 is SGHRS and CDR2 YFSETQ. CDR3 length equals 15 residues. Between the trimmed V and J ends, which lost 0 bases and 8 bases, there was a span of 16 bases. CDR3 sequence: CASSLVGPLQVTQYF. Written as DNA, the CDR3 is TGCGCCAGCAGCTTGGTGGGGCCACTACAAGTTACGCAGTATTTT.

This clone occurred a few times. This chain links TRBV29-1 with TRBJ2-3; 12 positions match TRBD2. Germline-derived CDR1 and CDR2 are SQVTM and ANQGSEA. This CDR3 spans 14 amino acids. V gave up 6 bases and J gave up 5 bases; unmatched junction bases: 6. The CDR3 DNA follows: TGCAGCGTCATATCGACTAGCGGGAGAGATACGCAGTATTTT. It is translated as CSVISTSGRDTQYF.

In its sample, this clone was seen a few times. The V gene is TRBV4-3, the J gene TRBJ2-3; D remains unclear. Looked up from germline, CDR1 is LGHNA and CDR2 is YSLEER. Trimming took off 2 bases at V and 6 bases at J, with 18 bases between the two ends. The CDR3 contains 16 residues. CDR3 sequence: CASSQSGSADLDTQYF. CDR3 nucleotides: TGCGCCAGCAGCCAATCGGGCTCGGCAGACCTTGATACGCAGTATTTT.

This clone has just one count. The rearrangement links TRBV4-3 to TRBJ2-5, with TRBD2 matching 9 bases. Germline CDR1 and CDR2: LGHNA and YSLEER. V trimming: 1 base; J trimming: 2 bases; junction bases outside the gene matches: 14. The CDR3 has 19 residues. The CDR3 nucleotides read TGCGCCAGCAGCCAAGTTTTTGGCGGGGGGGGCCCCAATCAAGAGACCCAGTACTTC. This encodes CASSQVFGGGGPNQETQYF.

In this sample, this clone turned up a few times. V is TRBV7-2 and J is TRBJ1-1; D possibly corresponds to TRBD1 (6 bases). The germline V gene encodes CDR1 SGHTA and CDR2 FQGNSA. The CDR3 is made up of 13 amino acids. V shed 6 bases and J shed 10 bases, with 18 bases lying between them. This chain's CDR3 is CASSQGSAGGAFF. The CDR3 nucleotides are TGTGCCAGCAGTCAGGGGTCGGCAGGTGGAGCTTTCTTT.

V and J are TRBV6-5 and TRBJ2-1; 13 positions match TRBD2. This CDR3 spans 16 amino acids. Germline CDR1 MNHEY, CDR2 SVGAGI. V was clipped by 2 bases and J by 5 bases; unmatched bases: 3. In DNA form, the CDR3 reads TGTGCCAGCAGTTACCTAGGACTAGCGGGGGACAATGAGCAGTTCTTC. Residues: CASSYLGLAGDNEQFF.

Details on this clone: This likely reflects a read error, since a far larger clone is one base away. The chain employs TRBV7-2 and TRBJ2-7; D is unresolved. This CDR3 is built from 13 residues. Per germline, CDR1 SGHTA and CDR2 FQGNSA. CDR3 amino acids: CVSSQDWRGEQYV. The CDR3 DNA reads TGTGTCAGCAGCCAAGATTGGCGTGGTGAGCAGTACGTC.

This clone has just one count. The gene calls are TRBV5-4 and TRBJ2-7, with D uncertain. The CDR3 covers 18 residues. CDR1 is SGHNT, CDR2 YYREEE, per germline (reference sequence). Trimming pared 4 bases from V and 3 bases from J, leaving 26 bases between. For the CDR3, the DNA is TGTGCCAGCAGCCAACCCGCGTGGGCGTTGAGAATGAACTACGAGCAGTACGTC. It encodes CASSQPAWALRMNYEQYV.

Only a few counts were recorded for this clone. The chain uses TRBV30 and TRBJ1-1; TRBD1 matches at 7 bases. The V gene's germline CDR1 is GTSNPN and CDR2 SVGIG (reference sequence). Trimming cost V 5 bases and J 10 bases; bases outside gene matches: 10. The CDR3 has 12 residues. The CDR3 region has the DNA TGTGCCTGGTCCCGGAGGGGGCCTGGAGCTTTCTTT. Translation: CAWSRRGPGAFF. Full variable domain (remainder filled in from reference TRBV30 and TRBJ1-1): SQTIHQWPATLVQPVGSPLSLECTVEGTSNPNLYWYRQAAGRGLQLLFYSVGIGQISSEVPQNLSASRPQDRQFILSSKKLLLSDSGFYLCAWSRRGPGAFFGQGTRLTVV.

V is TRBV5-1 and J is TRBJ2-2; TRBD2 matches 10 bases. The CDR3 is 19 residues long. V trimming: 4 bases; J trimming: 2 bases; junction bases outside the gene matches: 14. CDR1 SGHRS and CDR2 YFSETQ come from the germline V gene. The CDR3 sequence: CASSRPPSGSFPNTGELFF. For the CDR3, the DNA is TGCGCCAGCAGCCGCCCGCCTAGCGGGAGTTTTCCCAACACCGGGGAGCTGTTTTTT.

The table lists this clone with many counts. CDR3 bases: TGTGCCAGCAGACCGGGACTAGCGGAGGGGGAGTTCTTC. This encodes CASRPGLAEGEFF. The J gene is TRBJ2-1, the V gene TRBV28; the match to TRBD2 covers 11 bases. V lost 6 bases, J lost 14 bases, and 9 bases stayed unmatched. This CDR3 is 13 amino acids long. In germline, CDR1 is MDHEN, CDR2 SYDVKM.

Here the CDR3 DNA reads TGTGCCAGCAGTTCCTTCCCGGGACAGGAAAACGAGCAGTACGTC. It is translated as CASSSFPGQENEQYV. This rearrangement joins TRBV28 to TRBJ2-7, with 8 nucleotides matching TRBD1. V lost 4 bases to trimming and J lost 5 bases; unmatched junction nucleotides: 10. This CDR3 has 15 amino acids. CDR1 is MDHEN, CDR2 SYDVKM, per germline.

This clone was seen a few times. V and J are TRBV11-2 and TRBJ1-1; 7 bases are a match to TRBD1. The CDR3 length is 14 residues. V lost 8 bases, J lost 4 bases, and 10 bases stayed unmatched. CDR1 SGHAT and CDR2 FQNNGV come from the germline V gene. CDR3 in DNA: TGTGCCAGCGTAGGGGACAGATGGAGCACTGAAGCTTTCTTT. Translated: CASVGDRWSTEAFF.

This clone was detected only a few times. The chain has TRBV9 and TRBJ2-1, with TRBD2 matching 8 bases. With V trimmed by 0 bases and J by 8 bases, 7 bases remained unmatched. The CDR3 has 15 amino acids. In germline, CDR1 is SGDLS, CDR2 YYNGEE. CDR3: CASSVAPGLVDEQFF. DNA of the CDR3: TGTGCCAGCAGCGTAGCACCGGGACTAGTCGATGAGCAGTTCTTC.

This clone has a handful of counts. The chain has TRBV5-1 and TRBJ2-2; D remains ambiguous. The V gene's germline CDR1 is SGHRS and CDR2 YFSETQ. V lost 1 base to trimming and J lost 4 bases, with 14 bases between them. This CDR3 comprises 16 residues. The CDR3 DNA reads TGCGCCAGCAGCTTGCGTCAGGCGAAGGGCACCGGGGAGCTGTTTTTT. It is translated as CASSLRQAKGTGELFF.

A few counts support this clone. The chain joins TRBV5-4 to TRBJ2-3; 7 bases fit TRBD2. CDR1 is SGHNT, CDR2 YYREEE, per germline (reference sequence). V shed 4 bases and J 5 bases; nucleotides not matched to a gene: 7. CDR3 size: 14 residues. Here the CDR3 reads CASSLSWGGDTQYF. The CDR3, as DNA: TGTGCCAGCAGCCTCTCATGGGGGGGAGATACGCAGTATTTT.

CDR3 nucleotide sequence: TGTGCCAGCAGCGGGACTAGCGGGGATGCTGTATACGAGCAGTACTTC. Translation gives CASSGTSGDAVYEQYF. This rearrangement joins TRBV5-6 to TRBJ2-7; TRBD2 matches at 13 bases. CDR1 is SGHDT, CDR2 YYEEEE, per germline. J lost 4 bases, V lost 4 bases, and 8 bases had no gene match. The CDR3 has 16 residues. Full variable domain (remainder filled in from reference TRBV5-6 and TRBJ2-7): DAGVTQSPTHLIKTRGQQVTLRCSPKSGHDTVSWYQQALGQGPQFIFQYYEEEERQRGNFPDRFSGHQFPNYSSELNVNALLLGDSALYLCASSGTSGDAVYEQYFGPGTRLTVT.

The J gene is TRBJ2-1, the V gene TRBV5-4, with D possibly being TRBD1 (5 bases). CDR3 size: 14 residues. V lost 2 bases and J 7 bases, leaving 13 bases between the germline ends. Germline CDR1 and CDR2: SGHNT and YYREEE (reference sequence). For the CDR3, the DNA is TGTGCCAGCAGCTTAACCTTTTCAGGGAATGAGCAGTTCTTC. Translation: CASSLTFSGNEQFF.